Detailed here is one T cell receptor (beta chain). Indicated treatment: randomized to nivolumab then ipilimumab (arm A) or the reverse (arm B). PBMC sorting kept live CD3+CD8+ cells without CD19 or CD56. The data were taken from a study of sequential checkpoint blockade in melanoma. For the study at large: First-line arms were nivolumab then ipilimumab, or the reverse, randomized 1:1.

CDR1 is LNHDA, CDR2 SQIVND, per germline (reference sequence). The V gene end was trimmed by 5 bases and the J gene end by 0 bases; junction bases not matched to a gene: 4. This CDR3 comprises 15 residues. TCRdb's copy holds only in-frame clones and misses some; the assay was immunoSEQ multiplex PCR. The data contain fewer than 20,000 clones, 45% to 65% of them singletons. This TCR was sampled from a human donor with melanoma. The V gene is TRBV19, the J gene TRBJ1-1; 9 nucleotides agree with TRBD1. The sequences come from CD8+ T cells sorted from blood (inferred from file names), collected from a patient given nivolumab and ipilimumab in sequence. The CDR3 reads CASSPGQGMNTEAFF. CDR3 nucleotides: TGTGCCAGTAGTCCAGGACAGGGGATGAACACTGAAGCTTTCTTT. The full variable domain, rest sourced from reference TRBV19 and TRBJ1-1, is DGGITQSPKYLFRKEGQNVTLSCEQNLNHDAMYWYRQDPGQGLRLIYYSQIVNDFQKGDIAEGYSVSREKKESFPLTVTSAQKNPTAFYLCASSPGQGMNTEAFFGQGTRLTVV.